Listed below are T cell receptor beta chains from one sample, sequenced in a study of blood T cell repertoires in COVID-19. The data were produced by immunoSEQ multiplex PCR, yet TCRdb's version contains in-frame clones alone and is incomplete. The table includes 100,000 to 110,000 clones, roughly 90% detected once. Sequencing was performed on peripheral blood. Receptor source: a man aged 50-60 years with active COVID-19. CDR3s leave out the opening cysteine and the closing phenylalanine or tryptophan.

ATEGQGNQPQH	TRBV19	TRBJ1-5
ASSLAAGSYNEQF	TRBV6-5	TRBJ2-1
ASSQEARNQPQH	TRBV4-1	TRBJ1-5
ASSQVGGQGFSNEQF	TRBV3-1/TRBV3-2	TRBJ2-1
ASSNGLAGGFDEQF	TRBV5-1	TRBJ2-1
ASKVGGDQPQH	TRBV2	TRBJ1-5
ASRGRSGAEAF	TRBV7-9	TRBJ1-1
ATSTGTDSYNEQF	TRBV15	TRBJ2-1
ASRLAGGPYNEQF	TRBV6-5	TRBJ2-1
ASSLGQGSYGYT	TRBV5-1	TRBJ1-2
ASTGPGTGPRFRGYT	TRBV28	TRBJ1-2
ATSVAGGDQPQH	TRBV15	TRBJ1-5